Listed below are T cell receptor beta chains from one sample, sequenced in a study of identical twins. TCRdb used MiXCR to reprocess the 5' RACE reads, holding one entry per CDR3 protein. The sample yields some 1,600,000 distinct CDR3 sequences, under 35% seen once. What was sequenced was cord blood. These receptors came from a newborn girl in good health. CDR3s include the opening cysteine and the closing phenylalanine or tryptophan. D genes are given only for firm matches. Size is omitted from some rows. Given values are once, few, many or a class for expanded clones.

D gene: .
V gene: TRBV9
J gene: TRBJ2-1
clone size: few
CDR3 length: 12
CDR3 protein: CASSVKQNEQFF
CDR3 DNA: TGTGCCAGCAGCGTAAAACAGAATGAGCAGTTCTTC

D gene: .
V gene: TRBV3-1
J gene: TRBJ1-6
clone size: .
CDR3 length: 14
CDR3 protein: CASSQGQHNSPLHF
CDR3 DNA: TGTGCCAGCAGCCAAGGACAGCATAATTCACCCCTCCACTTT

D gene: .
V gene: TRBV21-1
J gene: TRBJ2-2
clone size: .
CDR3 length: 18
CDR3 protein: CASSKVLTSGLNTGELFF
CDR3 DNA: TGTGCCAGCAGCAAAGTGCTTACTAGCGGGCTGAACACCGGGGAGCTGTTTTTT

D gene: .
V gene: TRBV11-2
J gene: TRBJ1-4
clone size: few
CDR3 length: 13
CDR3 protein: CASSALAGEKLFF
CDR3 DNA: TGTGCCAGCAGCGCCCTCGCTGGGGAAAAACTGTTTTTT

D gene: .
V gene: TRBV7-2
J gene: TRBJ2-3
clone size: .
CDR3 length: 15
CDR3 protein: CASSLVASSADTQYF
CDR3 DNA: TGTGCCAGCAGCTTAGTAGCTAGCTCGGCAGATACGCAGTATTTT

D gene: .
V gene: TRBV20-1
J gene: TRBJ2-1
clone size: few
CDR3 length: 14
CDR3 protein: CSAVRRRAYNEQFF
CDR3 DNA: TGCAGTGCGGTCCGGCGGAGGGCCTACAATGAGCAGTTCTTC

D gene: .
V gene: TRBV7-2
J gene: TRBJ1-1
clone size: .
CDR3 length: 15
CDR3 protein: CASSLGDRINTEAFF
CDR3 DNA: TGTGCCAGCAGCTTAGGAGACAGGATCAACACTGAAGCTTTCTTT

D gene: .
V gene: TRBV12-3/TRBV12-4
J gene: TRBJ2-2
clone size: .
CDR3 length: 13
CDR3 protein: CANSPRPGGELFF
CDR3 DNA: TGTGCCAACAGTCCCCGTCCGGGCGGGGAGCTGTTTTTT

D gene: TRBD1
V gene: TRBV28
J gene: TRBJ1-1
clone size: .
CDR3 length: 15
CDR3 protein: CASSFSGTGDTEAFF
CDR3 DNA: TGTGCCAGCAGTTTCTCCGGGACAGGGGACACTGAAGCTTTCTTT

D gene: .
V gene: TRBV6-1
J gene: TRBJ1-5
clone size: .
CDR3 length: 15
CDR3 protein: CASSEARSGNQPQHF
CDR3 DNA: TGTGCCAGCAGTGAAGCAAGGAGTGGGAATCAGCCCCAGCATTTT

D gene: .
V gene: TRBV10-3
J gene: TRBJ1-2
clone size: many
CDR3 length: 13
CDR3 protein: CAISEAVNYGYTF
CDR3 DNA: TGTGCCATCAGTGAAGCCGTTAACTATGGCTACACCTTC

D gene: .
V gene: TRBV4-1
J gene: TRBJ1-5
clone size: few
CDR3 length: 15
CDR3 protein: CASSHRWASNQPQHF
CDR3 DNA: TGCGCCAGCAGCCATCGATGGGCCTCCAATCAGCCCCAGCATTTT

D gene: .
V gene: TRBV5-1
J gene: TRBJ2-2
clone size: .
CDR3 length: 18
CDR3 protein: CASSSKSRGPLNTGELFF
CDR3 DNA: TGCGCCAGCAGCTCAAAGAGCAGGGGCCCTTTGAACACCGGGGAGCTGTTTTTT

D gene: .
V gene: TRBV7-2
J gene: TRBJ1-1
clone size: few
CDR3 length: 13
CDR3 protein: CASSVKGNTEAFF
CDR3 DNA: TGTGCCAGCAGCGTGAAGGGGAACACTGAAGCTTTCTTT

D gene: .
V gene: TRBV28
J gene: TRBJ2-1
clone size: many
CDR3 length: 13
CDR3 protein: CASSFDSYNEQFF
CDR3 DNA: TGTGCCAGCAGCTTTGACTCATACAATGAGCAGTTCTTC

D gene: .
V gene: TRBV24-1
J gene: TRBJ2-3
clone size: .
CDR3 length: 16
CDR3 protein: CATRTKGTAFTDTQYF
CDR3 DNA: TGTGCCACCAGGACCAAGGGGACCGCTTTCACAGATACGCAGTATTTT

D gene: TRBD1
V gene: TRBV15
J gene: TRBJ1-2
clone size: .
CDR3 length: 13
CDR3 protein: CATSRTGGYGYTF
CDR3 DNA: TGTGCCACCAGCAGGACAGGGGGGTATGGCTACACCTTC

D gene: TRBD1
V gene: TRBV3-1
J gene: TRBJ1-6
clone size: .
CDR3 length: 15
CDR3 protein: CASSQLGQGNSPLHF
CDR3 DNA: TGTGCCAGCAGCCAACTGGGACAGGGTAATTCACCCCTCCACTTT

D gene: .
V gene: TRBV11-3
J gene: TRBJ2-2
clone size: .
CDR3 length: 13
CDR3 protein: CASSLDARGELFF
CDR3 DNA: TGTGCCAGCAGCTTAGATGCGAGAGGGGAGCTGTTTTTT

D gene: .
V gene: TRBV7-2
J gene: TRBJ1-4
clone size: few
CDR3 length: 15
CDR3 protein: CASSPFQSVNEKLFF
CDR3 DNA: TGTGCCAGCAGCCCATTCCAGAGCGTTAATGAAAAACTGTTTTTT

D gene: TRBD2
V gene: TRBV5-1
J gene: TRBJ2-7
clone size: .
CDR3 length: 14
CDR3 protein: CASSPSGEPYEQYF
CDR3 DNA: TGCGCCAGCAGCCCTAGCGGGGAACCCTACGAGCAGTACTTC

D gene: .
V gene: TRBV4-1
J gene: TRBJ2-1
clone size: .
CDR3 length: 17
CDR3 protein: CASSQDRRTFPGNEQLF
CDR3 DNA: TGCGCCAGCAGCCAAGATCGGAGGACCTTCCCAGGCAATGAGCAGTTATTC

D gene: TRBD2
V gene: TRBV6-5
J gene: TRBJ2-5
clone size: .
CDR3 length: 14
CDR3 protein: CASSYGLDLETQYF
CDR3 DNA: TGTGCCAGCAGTTACGGACTAGACCTGGAGACCCAGTACTTC

D gene: TRBD2
V gene: TRBV28
J gene: TRBJ2-1
clone size: .
CDR3 length: 15
CDR3 protein: CASSTSGSKGDEQFF
CDR3 DNA: TGTGCCAGCAGTACGAGCGGGAGTAAGGGGGATGAGCAGTTCTTC

D gene: .
V gene: TRBV4-2
J gene: TRBJ2-5
clone size: few
CDR3 length: 15
CDR3 protein: CASSQDIGRLETQYF
CDR3 DNA: TGTGCCAGCAGCCAAGATATTGGGAGGCTGGAGACCCAGTACTTC

D gene: TRBD2
V gene: TRBV27
J gene: TRBJ2-7
clone size: few
CDR3 length: 13
CDR3 protein: CASSSTSAGEQYF
CDR3 DNA: TGTGCCAGCAGTTCGACTAGCGCGGGGGAGCAGTACTTC

D gene: .
V gene: TRBV2
J gene: TRBJ1-5
clone size: few
CDR3 length: 14
CDR3 protein: CASTRVLGVGPQHF
CDR3 DNA: TGTGCCAGCACCCGGGTCCTCGGGGTAGGGCCCCAGCATTTT

D gene: .
V gene: TRBV4-2
J gene: TRBJ2-5
clone size: .
CDR3 length: 12
CDR3 protein: CASSQDGGNQYF
CDR3 DNA: TGTGCCAGCAGCCAAGATGGTGGCAACCAGTACTTC

D gene: .
V gene: TRBV5-1
J gene: TRBJ2-7
clone size: few
CDR3 length: 15
CDR3 protein: CASSLAGVLSYEQYF
CDR3 DNA: TGCGCCAGCAGCTTGGCAGGGGTCCTCTCCTACGAGCAGTACTTC